The rows below give T cell receptor beta chains drawn from one sample of a study of CD8 T cells in ankylosing spondylitis. TCRdb passed the 5' RACE reads through MiXCR, listing each CDR3 protein once. The sample records around 300,000 distinct CDR3 sequences, about 15% being singletons. The sequenced sample was blood, either unsorted or a sorted T cell fraction (not recorded which). The receptors stem from a male donor with ankylosing spondylitis or in good health (not recorded which). The CDR3 runs from the conserved cysteine through the conserved F or W. D genes are given only for firm matches. Rows may omit the clone size; those that give it use once, few, many or a size class.

D gene	V gene	clone size	J gene	CDR3 DNA	CDR3 protein
TRBD1	TRBV29-1	NA	TRBJ2-7	TGCAGCGTTGTGGGGACAGCCACGGTGGAGCAGTACTTC	CSVVGTATVEQYF
NA	TRBV7-2	NA	TRBJ2-5	TGTGCCAGCAGCCCCCCGAGACAAAGACGGGAGACCCAGTACTTC	CASSPPRQRRETQYF
NA	TRBV5-1	NA	TRBJ1-1	TGCGCCAGCAGCTTGGCCGGAAGTTCCTTAGGAGGTGAAGCTTTCTTT	CASSLAGSSLGGEAFF
TRBD1	TRBV4-2	NA	TRBJ2-5	TGTGCCAACAGCCAAGGAGGGACAGGGCAAGAGACCCAGTACTTC	CANSQGGTGQETQYF
NA	TRBV12-3/TRBV12-4	few	TRBJ1-1	TGTGCCAGCACCTGGGGGGACACTGAAGCTTTCTTT	CASTWGDTEAFF
NA	TRBV7-2	many	TRBJ2-3	TGTGCCAGCAGCTTACAGGCGGAGCGAGGAGATACGCAGTATTTT	CASSLQAERGDTQYF
TRBD2	TRBV29-1	few	TRBJ2-1	TGCAGCGTTGAATCCGGCGGGAGAGTGAATGAGCAGTTCTTC	CSVESGGRVNEQFF
NA	TRBV20-1	many	TRBJ2-5	TGCAGTGCCGAGGGGACTCAGGAGACCCAGTACTTC	CSAEGTQETQYF
NA	TRBV29-1	many	TRBJ2-1	TGCAGCGTTGGTATTCTCGCACGGGAGCAGTTCTTC	CSVGILAREQFF
NA	TRBV24-1	NA	TRBJ2-2	TGTGCCACCAGTGGCGGTTCGGCGAACCGGGGCGGGGAGCTGTTTTTT	CATSGGSANRGGELFF
NA	TRBV18	NA	TRBJ1-5	TGTGCCAGCTCACCCCAAGGGGGAGGTCAGCCCCAGCATTTT	CASSPQGGGQPQHF
TRBD2	TRBV20-1	few	TRBJ2-5	TGCAGTGCTAGAACTGCGGGGGGGCGGGAGACCCAGTACTTC	CSARTAGGRETQYF
TRBD1	TRBV7-6	few	TRBJ1-4	TGTGCCAGCAGGCAAACAGGGGGCGTAAGCGAAAAACTGTTTTTT	CASRQTGGVSEKLFF
NA	TRBV5-1	few	TRBJ2-2	TGCGCCAGCAGCTTGGGGGACCTGAACACCGGGGAGCTGTTTTTT	CASSLGDLNTGELFF
TRBD1	TRBV5-1	few	TRBJ1-2	TGCGCCAGCAGCCGGGGGACAGGGGTTAACTATGGCTACACCTTC	CASSRGTGVNYGYTF
NA	TRBV12-3/TRBV12-4	many	TRBJ2-2	TGTGCCAGCAGTTTGGAGGCGGGACAGACCGGGGAGCTGTTTTTT	CASSLEAGQTGELFF
TRBD2	TRBV5-1	few	TRBJ2-2	TGCGCCAGCAGCTTTTCTAGCGGGGGTGGCACCGGGGAGCTGTTTTTT	CASSFSSGGGTGELFF
NA	TRBV19	NA	TRBJ1-1	TGTGCCAGTAGTATGGAGGGTTTGGAGATGAACACTGAAGCTTTCTTT	CASSMEGLEMNTEAFF
TRBD1	TRBV5-1	NA	TRBJ2-7	TGCGCCAGCAGCTTCCGGGACAGGGACTACGAGCAGTACTTC	CASSFRDRDYEQYF
NA	TRBV29-1	NA	TRBJ1-1	TGCAGCGTTGAGTACCAGCTGAACACTGAAGCTTTCTTT	CSVEYQLNTEAFF
NA	TRBV2	NA	TRBJ2-3	TGTGCCAGCAGTGACATCACCGGGAGTATCGATACGCAGTATTTT	CASSDITGSIDTQYF
NA	TRBV5-1	few	TRBJ2-3	TGCGCCAGCAGCTTGGCCCAGAATAAGGGCACAGATACGCAGTATTTT	CASSLAQNKGTDTQYF
NA	TRBV18	NA	TRBJ2-7	TGTGCCAGCTCACCGCCCAACAGGGTGCCCTACGAGCAGTACTTC	CASSPPNRVPYEQYF
NA	TRBV20-1	few	TRBJ1-3	TGCAGTGCTAGAGAAACTGCCTCTGGAAACACCATATATTTT	CSARETASGNTIYF